These T cell receptor beta chains were read from a single sample in a study of blood T cell repertoires in COVID-19. Some clones are missing from TCRdb's copy, which holds only in-frame ones; the method was immunoSEQ multiplex PCR. Of tens of thousands of clones listed, roughly 84% are singletons. Sequencing was carried out using peripheral blood. The receptors stem from a man between 65 and 85 years old with active COVID-19. Each CDR3 is given with its conserved first and last residue. D genes are given only for firm matches. For some rows the clone size is stated as once, few or many, or as a class when expanded; others skip it.

>TRBV5-6|NA|TRBJ2-5|TRBD2
TGTGCCAGCAGCTTGCGTAGCGGGGGGGCGAAGACCCAGTACTTC
CASSLRSGGAKTQYF
>TRBV9|NA|TRBJ1-6|NA
TGTGCCAGCAGCGTAGACGCAGGGAAAAATTCACCCCTCCACTTT
CASSVDAGKNSPLHF
>TRBV5-1|NA|TRBJ2-7|NA
TGCGCCAGCAGCTTGTTCGGGAATTCGAGAGAGCAGTACTTC
CASSLFGNSREQYF
>TRBV7-2|NA|TRBJ1-5|NA
TGTGCCAGCAGCTTACGGGGCAATCAGCCCCAGCATTTT
CASSLRGNQPQHF
>TRBV19|NA|TRBJ2-6|TRBD2
TGTGCCACCGTAGCGGGGGGCTCCGGGGCCAACGTCCTGACTTTC
CATVAGGSGANVLTF
>TRBV30|NA|TRBJ2-7|NA
TGTGCCTGGAGTGTCAACTACGAGCAGTACTTC
CAWSVNYEQYF
>TRBV3-1/TRBV3-2|medium-sized|TRBJ1-4|TRBD1
TGTGCCAGCAGCCAAGATGGGACAGGTGAAAAACTGTTTTTT
CASSQDGTGEKLFF
>TRBV13|NA|TRBJ2-7|NA
TGTGCCTCCAGTGGCGGGGCCGAGCAGTACTTC
CASSGGAEQYF
>TRBV12-5|NA|TRBJ2-1|NA
TGTGCTAGTGGTCCATACTCAGGGGCCCCTTCCTACAATGAGCAGTTCTTC
CASGPYSGAPSYNEQFF
>TRBV10-1|NA|TRBJ2-1|TRBD1
TGCGCCAGCAGCCCCGAGGGAAGGACAGGGCACTACAATGAGCAGTTCTTC
CASSPEGRTGHYNEQFF
>TRBV19|NA|TRBJ2-7|TRBD1
TGTGCCAGTAGTCCTCTGGCAGGGGGCTCCTACGAGCAGTACTTC
CASSPLAGGSYEQYF
>TRBV12-3/TRBV12-4|NA|TRBJ2-7|NA
TGTGCCAGCAGTTTAGGGACAACCTACGAGCAGTACTTC
CASSLGTTYEQYF
>TRBV6-6|NA|TRBJ1-5|TRBD1
TGTGCCAGCAACCTGGACAGGGGGCCCCAGCCCCAGCATTTT
CASNLDRGPQPQHF
>TRBV15|few|TRBJ2-1|TRBD2
TGTGCCACCAGTGGTCGGGGGGAGGGATTCTACAATGAGCAGTTCTTC
CATSGRGEGFYNEQFF
>TRBV28|few|TRBJ2-7|NA
TGTGCCAGCAGTTTAGGTCTTCTAGGAAGTGAGCAGTACTTC
CASSLGLLGSEQYF
>TRBV19|NA|TRBJ1-1|TRBD1
TGTGCCAGTAGTACTCTTAACAGGGGGCTGGACACTGAAGCTTTCTTT
CASSTLNRGLDTEAFF
>TRBV9|NA|TRBJ2-3|TRBD2
TGTGCCAGCAGCGTTAGCGGGCTAGATACGCAGTATTTT
CASSVSGLDTQYF
>TRBV18|once|TRBJ1-1|TRBD1
TGTGCCAGCTCACCAAGTACAGGGGTGAGAGGCTTGAACACTGAAGCTTTCTTT
CASSPSTGVRGLNTEAFF
>TRBV7-9|NA|TRBJ2-1|NA
TGTGCCAGCAGCTTATCCGGGACTGGCGGGCTCTTC
CASSLSGTGGLF
>TRBV30|NA|TRBJ1-1|NA
TGTGCCTGGGGTGGTGGGGGAACCCAGGGGCCTGAAGCTTTCTTT
CAWGGGGTQGPEAFF
>TRBV19|NA|TRBJ1-1|NA
TGTGCCAGTAGTATAGAGTTTGGGGGGTCGCACACTGAAGCTTTCTTT
CASSIEFGGSHTEAFF
>TRBV5-8|NA|TRBJ1-2|NA
TGTGCCAGCAGAACCAGGGATAGGACCTATGGCTACACCTTC
CASRTRDRTYGYTF
>TRBV5-1|NA|TRBJ2-1|TRBD2
TGCGCCAGCAGCTTGGGACTAGCGGGGGGGCACTACAATGAGCAGTTCTTC
CASSLGLAGGHYNEQFF
>TRBV7-9|NA|TRBJ1-2|NA
TGTGCCAGCACCCCGGAGGCAGGAGGCTACACCTTC
CASTPEAGGYTF
>TRBV4-2|NA|TRBJ2-5|NA
TGTGCCAGCAGCCAAGTTACGGTTCAAGAGACCCAGTACTTC
CASSQVTVQETQYF
>TRBV11-3|NA|TRBJ2-5|NA
TGTGCCAGCAGCCGCTGGGGGCGCGGACAGAGCCAAGAGACCCAGTACTTC
CASSRWGRGQSQETQYF
>TRBV6-5|once|TRBJ1-2|TRBD1
TGTGCCAGCAGGGGGACAGGAAGGGCTAACTATGGCTACACCTTC
CASRGTGRANYGYTF
>TRBV18|few|TRBJ2-7|NA
TGTGCCAGCTCACCGACAGGCTCCTACGAGCAGTACTTC
CASSPTGSYEQYF
>TRBV14|NA|TRBJ2-6|NA
TGTGCCAGCAGCCAAGGGACAGTCTCTGGGGCCAACGTCCTGACTTTC
CASSQGTVSGANVLTF
>TRBV7-3|NA|TRBJ2-5|TRBD1
TGTGCCAGCAGCCCAACCGGGACAGGGAGAGAGACCCAGTACTTC
CASSPTGTGRETQYF
>TRBV11-3|NA|TRBJ1-2|NA
TGTGCCAGCAGCGCCCGGACCGGGGAGATTGGCTACACCTTC
CASSARTGEIGYTF
>TRBV12-5|few|TRBJ2-3|TRBD2
TGTGCTAGTGGTTCGTCCCAGCGGGGGATTGGGCGTACGCAGTATTTT
CASGSSQRGIGRTQYF
>TRBV18|NA|TRBJ1-5|TRBD1
TGTGCCAGCTCACCAGACAGGGGGCCCCAGCATTTT
CASSPDRGPQHF